Listed below are T cell receptor beta chains from one sample, sequenced in a study of blood T cells in healthy people across ages. TCRdb passed the 5' RACE reads through MiXCR, listing each CDR3 protein once. The sample contains 1.5 million to 2 million distinct CDR3 sequences, 25% to 30% of which appear only once. The sample taken for sequencing was blood. The receptors were sampled from a woman aged 30 to 39 in good health. The CDR3 runs from the conserved cysteine through the conserved F or W. A D gene is named only where the DNA matches it firmly. The size of a clone is reported for some rows only, either as once, few or many, or as a class for expanded clones.

.,TRBV6-2/TRBV6-3,.,TRBJ2-1,TGTGCCAGCAGCCGAGGATTCTCCTACAATGAGCAGTTCTTC,CASSRGFSYNEQFF
.,TRBV5-1,.,TRBJ1-2,TGCGCCAGCGGGGTAGAAAACTATGGCTACACCTTC,CASGVENYGYTF
TRBD2,TRBV3-1,.,TRBJ2-2,TGTGCCAGCAGCCAGACGACCCCTAGCGGGGGGAACACCGGGGAGCTGTTTTTT,CASSQTTPSGGNTGELFF
.,TRBV20-1,many,TRBJ2-1,TGCAGTGCCGGATTGCGGAGCTCCTACAATGAGCAGTTCTTC,CSAGLRSSYNEQFF
.,TRBV10-3,few,TRBJ1-1,TGTGCCATCACTGCTCAGTCCATGAACACTGAAGCTTTCTTT,CAITAQSMNTEAFF
.,TRBV18,.,TRBJ1-1,TGTGCCAGCTCACCAAGCGACAACACTGAAGCTTTCTTT,CASSPSDNTEAFF
.,TRBV6-6,many,TRBJ1-1,TGTGCCAGCAGTTACCAGGGGATCACTGAAGCTTTCTTT,CASSYQGITEAFF
.,TRBV29-1,few,TRBJ1-2,TGCAGCGTACCGATTTTCAGGGCGATCGGCTACACCTTC,CSVPIFRAIGYTF
.,TRBV10-3,.,TRBJ1-1,TGTGCCACCAGGAGGGTGGAAGAAGCTTTCTTT,CATRRVEEAFF
.,TRBV10-3,.,TRBJ1-5,TGTGCCATCAGTGAGAGGGACACCTATCAGCCCCAGCATTTT,CAISERDTYQPQHF
TRBD2,TRBV27,.,TRBJ2-1,TGTGCCGGCAGTTTAAAGGGACTAAAATTCGGTGAGCAGTTCTTC,CAGSLKGLKFGEQFF
TRBD2,TRBV20-1,.,TRBJ2-1,TGCAGTGCTAGAGATGGTTCCGGGAGGGCGACGAATGAGCAGTTCTTC,CSARDGSGRATNEQFF
TRBD2,TRBV28,few,TRBJ2-7,TGTGCCAGCAGTTCCCCTAGCGGGATCTACGAGCAGTACTTC,CASSSPSGIYEQYF
.,TRBV7-9,.,TRBJ1-4,TGTGCCAGCAGCTTAGCGATGGTGGATAATGAAAAACTGTTTTTT,CASSLAMVDNEKLFF
.,TRBV5-1,.,TRBJ2-5,TGCGCCAGCACTTCAGGGACGGAGACCCAGTACTTC,CASTSGTETQYF
.,TRBV6-1,.,TRBJ1-4,TGTGCCACCTATTTGGGTCGCGGGACCCCGTTGGACGGACTGTTTTTT,CATYLGRGTPLDGLFF
TRBD1,TRBV29-1,many,TRBJ2-7,TGCAGCGTTGGCGAACAGGGGTACGAGCAGTACTTC,CSVGEQGYEQYF
TRBD2,TRBV12-3/TRBV12-4,.,TRBJ2-3,TGTGCCAGCATAGCACGGGGGACTAGCGGGAGTGGGTGGGGAGATACGCAGTATTTT,CASIARGTSGSGWGDTQYF
.,TRBV12-3/TRBV12-4,.,TRBJ1-1,TGTGCCAGCAGTTTAGTCCCACCCGGCCTGAACACTGAAGCTTTCTTT,CASSLVPPGLNTEAFF
.,TRBV7-2,many,TRBJ1-5,TGTGCCAGCAGCTTAGAGGTTTCTACGCCCCAGCATTTT,CASSLEVSTPQHF
.,TRBV20-1,many,TRBJ2-7,TGCAGTGCTGAGTGGGCAGGCAGCTCCTACGAGCAGTACTTC,CSAEWAGSSYEQYF
TRBD1,TRBV29-1,.,TRBJ2-3,TGCAGCGTTGAAGATCTAGGGGACAGGGGTCCAGATACGCAGTATTTT,CSVEDLGDRGPDTQYF
TRBD2,TRBV5-1,few,TRBJ2-5,TGCGCCAGCAGCGCTGGCCCAGGGCGGGGGGCCCAGTACTTC,CASSAGPGRGAQYF
.,TRBV12-3/TRBV12-4,.,TRBJ1-1,TGTGCCAGCAGTCCCGGGGAGGGCCGAATCACTGAAGCTTTCTTT,CASSPGEGRITEAFF
TRBD2,TRBV7-2,.,TRBJ2-3,TGTGCCAGCAGCTTGAATTTTCTAGCGGGAGGCGATAGCACAGATACGCAGTATTTT,CASSLNFLAGGDSTDTQYF
TRBD2,TRBV6-1,.,TRBJ2-3,TGTGCCAGCAGCCCTGGTAGCGGGGGGGCCATTCCCGATACGCAGTATTTT,CASSPGSGGAIPDTQYF
.,TRBV20-1,few,TRBJ1-5,TGCAGTGCTAGAGGCAGGGGAAAGCAGCCCCAGCATTTT,CSARGRGKQPQHF
.,TRBV7-6,few,TRBJ2-5,TGTGCCAGCAGCTTACGCGAGGTCGGGGAGACCCAGTACTTC,CASSLREVGETQYF
TRBD1,TRBV5-1,few,TRBJ2-2,TGCGCCAGCAGCTGGAAGCTAGGGGGCGAATCTACCGGGGAGCTGTTTTTT,CASSWKLGGESTGELFF
.,TRBV7-3,few,TRBJ2-3,TGTGCCAGCAGCCGGGACTTGGCAGATACGCAGTATTTT,CASSRDLADTQYF
.,TRBV12-3/TRBV12-4,few,TRBJ2-5,TGTGCCAGCAGTCCAACCTTGTTCTACCAAGAGACCCAGTACTTC,CASSPTLFYQETQYF
.,TRBV12-3/TRBV12-4,.,TRBJ2-7,TGTGCCAGCAGTCACCCGCAGGGGGGGCAGTACTTC,CASSHPQGGQYF
.,TRBV12-3/TRBV12-4,once,TRBJ1-1,TGTGCCAGCATGTTACTGGGCGCTGAAGCTTTCTTT,CASMLLGAEAFF
.,TRBV29-1,few,TRBJ2-1,TGCATCGTTACCGGGAGCAATGAGCAGTTCTTC,CIVTGSNEQFF
.,TRBV4-1,.,TRBJ1-2,TGCGCCAGCAGCCAGGGGGAACAAAGCTTCGCCTATGGCTACACCTTC,CASSQGEQSFAYGYTF
.,TRBV11-3,.,TRBJ2-1,TGTGCCAGCACCGCATCCTCTAGCCGTAATGGGCAGTTCTTC,CASTASSSRNGQFF
TRBD1,TRBV5-1,once,TRBJ2-7,TGCGCCAGCGGCCAGGACAGGGTTGACAATGAGCAGTACTTC,CASGQDRVDNEQYF
.,TRBV27,few,TRBJ2-7,TGTGCCAGCAGTTTAAGTGGGCAGCAGCCTCAGTACTTC,CASSLSGQQPQYF
TRBD2,TRBV4-2,.,TRBJ2-5,TGTTCCAGCAGCCAAGGTCATAGCGGGGGCAAGAAAGTGACCCAGTACTTC,CSSSQGHSGGKKVTQYF
TRBD2,TRBV7-9,.,TRBJ2-1,TGTGCCGGCAGCTCGGGACTAGCGGGAGGGCATAATGAGCAGTTCTTC,CAGSSGLAGGHNEQFF
TRBD1,TRBV20-1,.,TRBJ1-5,TGCAGTGCTACCGGGGACAGGGGGCATGGTCAGCCCCAGCATTTT,CSATGDRGHGQPQHF